This T cell receptor (beta chain) was obtained from a study of T cells in Graves' hyperthyroidism and ophthalmopathy. From RNA transcripts, TCR beta CDR3 regions were amplified. Researchers ran a first-round RT-PCR on the TCR CDR3 using the HTBI primer set. MiXCR, applied by TCRdb to the multiplex PCR reads, yields one record per CDR3 protein. This table holds about 760,000 distinct CDR3 sequences, around 40% found once. The CDR3 consists of 13 residues. Germline CDR1 and CDR2: ENHRY and SYGVKD. V gave up 10 bases and J gave up 4 bases, with 11 bases separating them. Exclusion criteria comprised uncontrolled infection, other autoimmune disease, pregnancy or lactation. This clonotype was seen a handful of times.

The rearrangement links TRBV10-3 to TRBJ2-6, with D perhaps matching TRBD1 (6 bases). This clonotype originated in a woman aged 40 to 55 with Graves' hyperthyroidism. Sequencing used blood. CDR3 region: CATTGQGANVLTF. In DNA form, the CDR3 reads TGTGCCACCACTGGACAGGGGGCCAACGTCCTGACTTTC.